This entry describes one T cell receptor beta chain. This sample was taken from a study of blood T cell repertoires in COVID-19. In the original processing: Amplification with reference gene primers provided the estimates of nucleated cell counts. Method: immunoSEQ multiplex PCR; TCRdb's copy keeps in-frame clones and lacks some. V and J calls and clone size come straight from that table; D and trimming were deduced from the DNA. The sample has about 240,000 clones, 75% to 85% seen once. CDR3 length: 13 residues. Germline V gives CDR1 SEHNR, CDR2 FQNEAQ (reference sequence). With 1 base removed from V and 5 bases from J, the gap between germline ends came to 8 bases.

Material: peripheral blood. This chain connects TRBV7-9 to TRBJ1-2; D not resolved. The sequence came from a woman aged 60-70 years with active or convalescent COVID-19. This chain's CDR3 is CASSLVTSYGYTF. CDR3 nucleotides: TGTGCCAGCAGCTTAGTTACCAGTTATGGCTACACCTTC.